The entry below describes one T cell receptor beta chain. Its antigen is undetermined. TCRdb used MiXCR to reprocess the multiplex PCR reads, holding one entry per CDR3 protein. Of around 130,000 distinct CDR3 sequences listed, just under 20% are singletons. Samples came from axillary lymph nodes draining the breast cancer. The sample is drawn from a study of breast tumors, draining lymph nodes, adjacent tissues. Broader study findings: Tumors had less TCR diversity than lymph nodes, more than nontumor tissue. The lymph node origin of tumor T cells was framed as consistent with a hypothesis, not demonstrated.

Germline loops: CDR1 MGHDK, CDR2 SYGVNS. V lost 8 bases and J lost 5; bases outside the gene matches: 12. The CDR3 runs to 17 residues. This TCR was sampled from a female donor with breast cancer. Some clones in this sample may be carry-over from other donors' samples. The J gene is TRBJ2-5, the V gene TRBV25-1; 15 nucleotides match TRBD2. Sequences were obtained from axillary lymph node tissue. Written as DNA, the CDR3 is TGTGCCAGCGGTGCGGGACTAGCGGGGGGCATTACGGAGACCCAGTACTTC. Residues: CASGAGLAGGITETQYF. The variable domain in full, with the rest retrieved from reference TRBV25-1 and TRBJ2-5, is EADIYQTPRYLVIGTGKKITLECSQTMGHDKMYWYQQDPGMELHLIHYSYGVNSTEKGDLSSESTVSRIRTEHFPLTLESARPSHTSQYLCASGAGLAGGITETQYFGPGTRLLVL.